This T cell receptor beta chain was obtained from a study of blood T cells in healthy people across ages (dated by TCRdb to the mid-2010s). Context from the whole study: In model experiments, template switching captured roughly one uniquely barcoded TCR beta cDNA molecule for every two T cells. Using deep sequencing normalized with unique cDNA molecular identifiers, the study measured how TCR beta repertoire diversity changes with age. Four age groups were formed from the donors: young (average about 15 years), middle-aged (approximately 41), aged (approximately 60) and long-lived (roughly 81). Donors of different ages were randomly distributed across sequencing lanes to avoid experimental bias. Using the same blood draw, the study looked at two additional independent replicas of 1 million unique cDNA reads for two donors, one aged 18 to 30 and the other aged 80 or older. Here is what the overall study found, with its caveats: Compared with the aged group, the long-lived group had more naive CD4+ T cells, fewer expanded clones and increased TCR diversity, suggesting age selection. Estimates of total diversity based on one million sequenced T cells were regarded as lower bounds and as underestimates. Bulk unsorted PBMC profiling prevented conclusive comparison of naive and antigen-experienced compartments. Observed TCR beta diversity per million T cells fell roughly linearly with age, and a significant reduction was already apparent by age about 43. Donor CMV infection status was unknown, potentially confounding age-related changes in expanded clonotypes. Observed TCR beta diversity correlated strongly with the percentage of naive T cells measured by flow cytometry.

V is cut by 2 bases and J by 3 bases, and the space between the germline ends is 13 bases. Including cysteine and phenylalanine, the CDR3 has 15 amino acids. Just the 45-base CDR3 DNA is kept, in frame starting at base 1. Sequences MNHNY (CDR1) and SVGAGI (CDR2) are obtained from the germline V gene (reference sequence). The donors were roughly 39 Caucasian individuals from Russia, aged roughly 6 to 90 years, who were systemically healthy. Ten milliliters of peripheral blood were drawn from each donor into EDTA-treated Vacutainer tubes. Ficoll-Paque density-gradient centrifugation was used to isolate PBMCs, with at least 7 million per sample. Total RNA was extracted from PBMCs with Trizol reagent, with at least 6 micrograms obtained per sample. Naive CD45RAhigh/CD27high T cell percentages were measured by flow cytometry on a PBMC aliquot from every donor. This clonotype has more than one count but fewer than ten. Its antigen is not yet known. Per-base quality was not reported, and no clone a single base away is much larger than it.

The library was obtained by 5' RACE. Sequencing took place on an Illumina HiSeq 2500. A second roughly 6 to 12 cycle PCR used a sample-barcoded 5' primer and a J-beta primer mix. A template-switch 5' adaptor carrying 12 random nucleotides introduced a unique molecular identifier onto each TCR beta cDNA molecule. Each sample yielded at least 2.5 million CDR3-containing paired-end reads. First-strand cDNA was synthesized from all RNA with the Mint cDNA synthesis kit, primed by a TRBC-specific oligonucleotide. Following uracil-DNA glycosylase treatment, all cDNA underwent a first 18-cycle PCR with the universal primers M1SS and BC2_uni_R. The original pipeline was this. For normalization, 1 million high-quality reads were randomly selected from each sample, with every read carrying a distinct molecular identifier. Reads with shared molecular identifiers were discarded instead of being binned into consensus sequences. CDR3 identification, clonotype clustering and error correction used MiTCR with a Q25 quality threshold and the strictest error-elimination algorithm. A nonparametric unseen species model with Euler transformation was used to estimate lower-bound total TCR beta diversity. In-frame beta chains were kept once TCRdb had trimmed the public reads at Q25 with fastp and called clones with MiXCR. Identical CDR3 protein sequences are pooled into one entry, listed with their most common genes and DNA. The V and J calls were not made by the authors but by TCRdb's processing. The sample table shows 1,500,000 or so distinct CDR3 sequences, and around 59% are seen once. In total, the top ten clones hold under 8.5% of the sample.

Sequences were obtained from blood. The sequence was collected from a man younger than 35 in good health. The receptor chain draws on TRBV6-6 and TRBJ1-2; there is no confident call for the D gene. The CDR3 reads CASSYLGPPYYGYTF. The nucleotides read TGTGCCAGCAGTTACCTTGGGCCTCCGTACTATGGCTACACCTTC.